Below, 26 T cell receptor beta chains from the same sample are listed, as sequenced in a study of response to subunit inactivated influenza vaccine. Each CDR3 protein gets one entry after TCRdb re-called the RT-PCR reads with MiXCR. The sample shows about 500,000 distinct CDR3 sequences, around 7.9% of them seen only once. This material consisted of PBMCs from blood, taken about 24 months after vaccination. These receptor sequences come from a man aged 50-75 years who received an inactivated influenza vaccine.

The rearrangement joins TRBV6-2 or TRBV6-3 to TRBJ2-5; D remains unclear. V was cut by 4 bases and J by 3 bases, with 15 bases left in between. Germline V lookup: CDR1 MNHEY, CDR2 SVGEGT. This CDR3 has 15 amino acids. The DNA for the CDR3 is TGTGCCAGCAGTTCCCCGCTCGAAGGAAAAGAGACCCAGTACTTC. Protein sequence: CASSSPLEGKETQYF.

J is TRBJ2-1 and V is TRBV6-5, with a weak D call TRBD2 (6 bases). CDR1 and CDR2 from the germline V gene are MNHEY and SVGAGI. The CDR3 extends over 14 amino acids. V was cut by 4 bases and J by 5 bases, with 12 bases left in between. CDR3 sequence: CASSFSGSNNEQFF. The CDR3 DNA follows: TGTGCCAGCAGTTTCAGCGGGTCCAACAATGAGCAGTTCTTC.

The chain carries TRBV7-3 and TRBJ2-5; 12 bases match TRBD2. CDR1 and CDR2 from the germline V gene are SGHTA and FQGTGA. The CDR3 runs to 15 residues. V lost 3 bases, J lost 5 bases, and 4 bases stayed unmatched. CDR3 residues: CASSLTSGRGETQYF. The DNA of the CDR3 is TGTGCCAGCAGCTTGACTAGCGGGAGAGGGGAGACCCAGTACTTC.

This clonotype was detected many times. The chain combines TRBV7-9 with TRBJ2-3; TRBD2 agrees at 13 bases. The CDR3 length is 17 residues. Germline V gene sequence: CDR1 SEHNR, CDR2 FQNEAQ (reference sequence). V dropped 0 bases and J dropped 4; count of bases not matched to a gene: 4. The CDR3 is CASSLAGTSGIADTQYF. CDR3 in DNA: TGTGCCAGCAGCTTAGCGGGGACTAGCGGGATAGCAGATACGCAGTATTTT.

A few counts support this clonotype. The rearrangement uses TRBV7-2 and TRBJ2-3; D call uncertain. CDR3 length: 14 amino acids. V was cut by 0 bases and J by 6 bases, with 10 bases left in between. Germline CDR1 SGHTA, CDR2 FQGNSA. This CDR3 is CASSLAGFSDTQYF. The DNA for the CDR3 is TGTGCCAGCAGCTTAGCAGGGTTCTCCGATACGCAGTATTTT.

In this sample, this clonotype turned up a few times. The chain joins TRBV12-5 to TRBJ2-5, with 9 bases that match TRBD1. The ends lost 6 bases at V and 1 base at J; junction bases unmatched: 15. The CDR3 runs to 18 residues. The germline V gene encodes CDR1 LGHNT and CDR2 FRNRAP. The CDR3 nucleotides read TGTGCTAGTGGCCTTTCCCCCCCGGGACAGGGATTCCAAGAGACCCAGTACTTC. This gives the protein CASGLSPPGQGFQETQYF. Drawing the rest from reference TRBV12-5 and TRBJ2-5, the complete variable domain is DARVTQTPRHKVTEMGQEVTMRCQPILGHNTVFWYRQTMMQGLELLAYFRNRAPLDDSGMPKDRFSAEMPDATLATLKIQPSEPRDSAVYFCASGLSPPGQGFQETQYFGPGTRLLVL.

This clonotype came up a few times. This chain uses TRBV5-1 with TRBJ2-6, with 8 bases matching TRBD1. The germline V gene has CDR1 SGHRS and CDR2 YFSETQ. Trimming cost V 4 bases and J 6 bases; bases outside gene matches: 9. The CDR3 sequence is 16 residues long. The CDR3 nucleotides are TGCGCCAGCAGCCGGGCATCGACAGGGGAGGCCAACGTCCTGACTTTC. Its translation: CASSRASTGEANVLTF.

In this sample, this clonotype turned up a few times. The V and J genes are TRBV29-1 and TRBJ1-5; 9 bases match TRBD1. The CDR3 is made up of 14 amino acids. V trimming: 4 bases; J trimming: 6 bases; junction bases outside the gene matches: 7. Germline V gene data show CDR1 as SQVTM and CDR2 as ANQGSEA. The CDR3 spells CSVGVQGAGQPQHF. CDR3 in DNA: TGCAGCGTTGGGGTACAGGGGGCAGGTCAGCCCCAGCATTTT.

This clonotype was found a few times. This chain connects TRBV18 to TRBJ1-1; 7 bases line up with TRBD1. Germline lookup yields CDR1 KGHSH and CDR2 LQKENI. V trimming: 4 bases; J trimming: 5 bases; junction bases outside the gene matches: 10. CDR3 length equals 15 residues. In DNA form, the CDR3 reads TGTGCCAGCTCACGCATAGAGGGGGCCATGACTGAAGCTTTCTTT. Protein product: CASSRIEGAMTEAFF.

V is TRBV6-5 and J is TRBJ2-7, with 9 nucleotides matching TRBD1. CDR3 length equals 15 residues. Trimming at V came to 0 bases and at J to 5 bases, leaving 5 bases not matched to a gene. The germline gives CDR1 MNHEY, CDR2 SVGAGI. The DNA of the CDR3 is TGTGCCAGCAGTTACTCTGGACAGGGGATTGACGAGCAGTACTTC. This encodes CASSYSGQGIDEQYF.

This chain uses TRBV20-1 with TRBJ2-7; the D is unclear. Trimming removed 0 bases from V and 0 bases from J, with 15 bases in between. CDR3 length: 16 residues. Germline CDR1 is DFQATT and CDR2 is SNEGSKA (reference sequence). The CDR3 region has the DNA TGCAGTGCTAGAGATATAAGCAGTTATATCTCCTACGAGCAGTACTTC. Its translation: CSARDISSYISYEQYF.

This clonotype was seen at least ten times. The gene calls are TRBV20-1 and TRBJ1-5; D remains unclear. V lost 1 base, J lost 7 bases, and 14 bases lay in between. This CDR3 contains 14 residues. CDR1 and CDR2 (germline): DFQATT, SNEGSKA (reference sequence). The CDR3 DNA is TGCAGTGCTAGAGGTACAGTAGGTAGCCAGCCCCAGCATTTT. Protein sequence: CSARGTVGSQPQHF.

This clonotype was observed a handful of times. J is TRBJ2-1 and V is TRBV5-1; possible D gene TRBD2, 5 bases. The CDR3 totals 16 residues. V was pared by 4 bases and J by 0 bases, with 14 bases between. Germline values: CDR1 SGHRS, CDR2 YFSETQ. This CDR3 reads CASSVDEGTSYNEQFF. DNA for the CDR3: TGCGCCAGCAGCGTAGATGAGGGAACCTCCTACAATGAGCAGTTCTTC.

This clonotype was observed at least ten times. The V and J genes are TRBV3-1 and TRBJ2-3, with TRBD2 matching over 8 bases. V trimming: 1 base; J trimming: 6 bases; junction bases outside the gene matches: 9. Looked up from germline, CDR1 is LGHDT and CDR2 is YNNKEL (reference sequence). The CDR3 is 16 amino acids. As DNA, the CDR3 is TGTGCCAGCAGCCAAGTGGGGACTAGTGGCTCGGATACGCAGTATTTT. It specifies CASSQVGTSGSDTQYF.

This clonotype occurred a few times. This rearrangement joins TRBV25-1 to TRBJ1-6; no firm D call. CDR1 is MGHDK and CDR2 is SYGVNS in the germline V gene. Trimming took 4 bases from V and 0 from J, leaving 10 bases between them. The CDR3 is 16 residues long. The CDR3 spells CASSGHLSSYNSPLHF. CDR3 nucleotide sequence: TGTGCCAGCAGTGGGCACCTTAGCTCCTATAATTCACCCCTCCACTTT.

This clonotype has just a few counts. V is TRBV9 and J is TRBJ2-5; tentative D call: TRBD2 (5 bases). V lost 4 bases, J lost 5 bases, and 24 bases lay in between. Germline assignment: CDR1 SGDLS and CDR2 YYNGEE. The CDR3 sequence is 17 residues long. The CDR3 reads CASSPESSGGSLETQYF. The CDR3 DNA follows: TGTGCCAGCAGCCCTGAATCTTCGGGCGGGTCATTGGAGACCCAGTACTTC.

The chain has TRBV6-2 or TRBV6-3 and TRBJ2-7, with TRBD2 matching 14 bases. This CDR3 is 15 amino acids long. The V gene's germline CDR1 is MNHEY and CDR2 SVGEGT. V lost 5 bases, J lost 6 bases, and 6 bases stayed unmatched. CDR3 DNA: TGTGCCAGCAGTACGGGACTAGCGGGAGTGGCCGAGCAGTACTTC. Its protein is CASSTGLAGVAEQYF.

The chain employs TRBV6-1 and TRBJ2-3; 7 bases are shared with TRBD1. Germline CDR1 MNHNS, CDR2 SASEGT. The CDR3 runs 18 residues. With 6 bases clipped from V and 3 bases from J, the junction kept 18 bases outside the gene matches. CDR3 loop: CASSTNPRTDRSTDTQYF. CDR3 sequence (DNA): TGTGCCAGCAGCACCAACCCTAGGACGGACAGGAGTACAGATACGCAGTATTTT.

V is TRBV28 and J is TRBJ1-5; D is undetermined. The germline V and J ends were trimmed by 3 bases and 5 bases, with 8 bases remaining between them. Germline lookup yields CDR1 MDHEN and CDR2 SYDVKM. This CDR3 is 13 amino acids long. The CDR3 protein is CASSFETDQPQHF. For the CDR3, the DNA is TGTGCCAGCAGTTTCGAGACGGATCAGCCCCAGCATTTT.

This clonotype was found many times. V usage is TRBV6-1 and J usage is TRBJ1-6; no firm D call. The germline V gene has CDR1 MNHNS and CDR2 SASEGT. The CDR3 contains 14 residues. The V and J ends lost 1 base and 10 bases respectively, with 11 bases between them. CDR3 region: CASSEGGMGSPLHF. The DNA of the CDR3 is TGTGCCAGCAGTGAAGGCGGGATGGGGTCACCCCTCCACTTT.

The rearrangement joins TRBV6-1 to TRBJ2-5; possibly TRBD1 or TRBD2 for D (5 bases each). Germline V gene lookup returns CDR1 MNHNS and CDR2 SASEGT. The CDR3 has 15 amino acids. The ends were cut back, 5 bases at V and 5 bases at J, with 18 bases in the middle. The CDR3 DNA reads TGTGCCAGCAGTCCCCCCGGGACGCTGGGGGAGACCCAGTACTTC. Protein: CASSPPGTLGETQYF.

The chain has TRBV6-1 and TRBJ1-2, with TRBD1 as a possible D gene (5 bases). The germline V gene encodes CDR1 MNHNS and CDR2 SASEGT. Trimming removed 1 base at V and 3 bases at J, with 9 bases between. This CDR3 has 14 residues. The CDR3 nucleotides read TGTGCCAGCAGTGAAGGCAGGGCCGACTATGGCTACACCTTC. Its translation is CASSEGRADYGYTF.

The CDR3 protein is CSASTGRETQYF. The CDR3, as DNA: TGCAGTGCTAGTACAGGGCGGGAGACCCAGTACTTC. This rearrangement joins TRBV20-1 to TRBJ2-5; TRBD1 might be the D (6 bases). Between the trimmed V and J ends, which lost 3 bases and 5 bases, there was a span of 10 bases. Germline V gene sequence: CDR1 DFQATT, CDR2 SNEGSKA (reference sequence). The CDR3 length is 12 residues.

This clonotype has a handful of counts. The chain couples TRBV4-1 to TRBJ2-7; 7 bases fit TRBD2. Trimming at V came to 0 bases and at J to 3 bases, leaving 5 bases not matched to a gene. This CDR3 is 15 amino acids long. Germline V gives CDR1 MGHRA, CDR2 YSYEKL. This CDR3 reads CASSQDFREGYEQYF. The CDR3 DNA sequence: TGCGCCAGCAGCCAAGATTTCAGGGAGGGCTACGAGCAGTACTTC.

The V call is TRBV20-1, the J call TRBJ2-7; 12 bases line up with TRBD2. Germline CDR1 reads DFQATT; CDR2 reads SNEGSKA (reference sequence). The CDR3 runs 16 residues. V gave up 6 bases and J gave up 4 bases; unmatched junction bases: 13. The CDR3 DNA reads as TGCAGTGCAAACGGACTAGCGGGAAATGCGGTATACGAGCAGTACTTC. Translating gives CSANGLAGNAVYEQYF.

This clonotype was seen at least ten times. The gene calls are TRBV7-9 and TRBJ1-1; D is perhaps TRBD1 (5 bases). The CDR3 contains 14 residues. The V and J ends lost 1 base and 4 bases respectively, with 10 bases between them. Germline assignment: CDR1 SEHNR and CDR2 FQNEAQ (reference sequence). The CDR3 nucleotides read TGTGCCAGCAGCTTAGAGGGCAGGGTCACTGAAGCTTTCTTT. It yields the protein CASSLEGRVTEAFF.